One sample yielded the 28 T cell receptor beta chains listed below, sequenced in a study of blood T cell repertoires in COVID-19. Assay used: immunoSEQ multiplex PCR; TCRdb lists only in-frame clones, some missing. The table lists 150,000 to 200,000 clones, roughly 86% of them singletons. Sequences were obtained from peripheral blood. The origin of the receptors is a man between 35 and 55 years old who had recovered from COVID-19.

This chain joins TRBV19 and TRBJ1-1; D unresolved. The CDR3 loop spans 13 amino acids. Trimming shortened V by 7 bases and J by 1 base, and 10 bases separated the two germline ends. The germline CDR1 and CDR2 sequences are LNHDA and SQIVND (reference sequence). Here the CDR3 reads CASTGPGNTEAFF. The CDR3 bases are TGTGCCAGTACCGGTCCAGGGAACACTGAAGCTTTCTTT.

The rearrangement uses TRBV7-2 and TRBJ2-5; 8 nucleotides align to TRBD1. CDR3 length: 15 residues. The J segment lost 2 bases and the V segment lost 3 bases, leaving 5 bases of the junction unmatched. In germline, CDR1 is SGHTA, CDR2 FQGNSA. For the CDR3, the DNA is TGTGCCAGCAGCTTCCAACAGGGGGGACAAGAGACCCAGTACTTC. It specifies CASSFQQGGQETQYF.

V is TRBV2 and J is TRBJ2-5; TRBD1 is a possible D gene (6 bases). Germline lookup yields CDR1 SNHLY and CDR2 FYNNEI. The CDR3 spans 14 residues. V was trimmed by 7 bases and J by 2 bases, leaving 14 bases between them. CDR3: CASTRGISQETQYF. The CDR3 DNA reads TGTGCCAGCACAAGGGGGATATCACAAGAGACCCAGTACTTC.

The rearrangement joins TRBV9 to TRBJ2-1; D is perhaps TRBD2 (7 bases). This CDR3 has 15 amino acids. Trimming took off 4 bases at V and 6 bases at J, with 17 bases between the two ends. Per the germline V gene, CDR1 is SGDLS and CDR2 is YYNGEE. CDR3 nucleotide sequence: TGTGCCAGCAGCCCTCTAAGGGGAGGGGGCAATGAGCAGTTCTTC. It specifies CASSPLRGGGNEQFF.

The chain joins TRBV5-4 to TRBJ1-6; TRBD1 aligns across 10 bases. The V gene end was trimmed by 4 bases and the J gene end by 2 bases; junction bases not matched to a gene: 6. Per germline, CDR1 SGHNT and CDR2 YYREEE (reference sequence). This CDR3 contains 17 residues. CDR3 nucleotide sequence: TGTGCCAGCAGCGAGGGACAGGGGCCGGCCTATAATTCACCCCTCCACTTT. Protein product: CASSEGQGPAYNSPLHF. Full variable domain (remainder filled in from reference TRBV5-4 and TRBJ1-6): ETGVTQSPTHLIKTRGQQVTLRCSSQSGHNTVSWYQQALGQGPQFIFQYYREEENGRGNFPPRFSGLQFPNYSSELNVNALELDDSALYLCASSEGQGPAYNSPLHFGNGTRLTVT.

This clone was counted many times. This chain joins TRBV9 and TRBJ1-3, with a weak D call TRBD1 (5 bases). There are 13 residues in the CDR3. Between the trimmed V and J ends, which lost 0 bases and 4 bases, there was a span of 5 bases. Germline V gene data show CDR1 as SGDLS and CDR2 as YYNGEE. As DNA, the CDR3 is TGTGCCAGCAGCGTAGGGACAGGAAACACCATATATTTT. Protein product: CASSVGTGNTIYF.

This clone appeared once. The CDR3 here is CASSPQFAFF. The CDR3 DNA sequence: TGTGCCAGCAGCCCCCAATTTGCTTTCTTT. The rearrangement joins TRBV7-8 to TRBJ1-1; no clear D gene. Per germline, CDR1 SGHVS and CDR2 FQNEAQ. The CDR3 runs to 10 residues. V lost 5 bases, J lost 11 bases, and 9 bases lay in between.

This chain uses TRBV15 with TRBJ1-2; 9 bases map to TRBD1. The junction had 6 bases not matched to a gene; V was cut back by 0 bases and J by 7 bases. Germline V gene data show CDR1 as LNHNV and CDR2 as YYDKDF (reference sequence). The CDR3 consists of 15 residues. The CDR3 region has the DNA TGTGCCACCAGCAGAGATTACGCGACAGGGGGTGGCTACACCTTC. Its translation: CATSRDYATGGGYTF.

The chain recombines TRBV27 with TRBJ2-5; a possible D gene is TRBD2 (6 bases). Germline CDR1 reads MNHEY; CDR2 reads SMNVEV (reference sequence). The CDR3 runs 14 residues. V lost 4 bases to trimming and J lost 2 bases, with 11 bases between them. The chain's CDR3 is CASSSQGLQETQYF. The CDR3 nucleotides read TGTGCCAGCAGTTCTCAGGGACTTCAAGAGACCCAGTACTTC.

This rearrangement joins TRBV5-1 to TRBJ2-7, with a tentative D call TRBD1 (5 bases). The V and J ends lost 3 bases and 0 bases respectively, with 10 bases between them. The CDR3 runs 14 residues. Per the germline V gene, CDR1 is SGHRS and CDR2 is YFSETQ. The CDR3 loop is CASSSLQGSYEQYF. The CDR3 nucleotides read TGCGCCAGCAGCTCCCTGCAGGGCTCCTACGAGCAGTACTTC.

This chain connects TRBV23-1 to TRBJ1-5; no clear D gene. TRBV23-1 has ORF status, its function being uncertain. The CDR3 covers 16 residues. V was cut by 3 bases and J by 4 bases, with 16 bases left in between. CDR3 DNA: TGCGCCAGCAGTCACCAAAACCGGGTCGAAAATCAGCCCCAGCATTTT. Translation: CASSHQNRVENQPQHF.

This clone was counted a single time. The V and J genes are TRBV15 and TRBJ2-7; 12 bases are shared with TRBD1. Germline loops: CDR1 LNHNV, CDR2 YYDKDF (reference sequence). The CDR3 is made up of 14 amino acids. Losses at the gene ends were 5 bases for V and 6 bases for J; bases not matched to a gene: 5. As DNA, the CDR3 is TGTGCCACCAGCTGGGGACAGGGGGCTGGCGAGCAGTACTTC. Protein sequence: CATSWGQGAGEQYF.

The V and J genes are TRBV6-5 and TRBJ1-1; D not resolved. CDR3 length: 13 residues. From germline, CDR1 is MNHEY and CDR2 SVGAGI. V was shortened by 1 base and J by 1 base, with 4 bases between the two germline ends. The CDR3 region is CASSYFQNTEAFF. In nucleotides, the CDR3 is TGTGCCAGCAGTTACTTCCAGAACACTGAAGCTTTCTTT.

The V and J genes are TRBV4-3 and TRBJ2-5; 8 bases are shared with TRBD2. The length of the CDR3 is 15 residues. V lost 6 bases and J lost 0; bases outside the gene matches: 6. The germline V gene has CDR1 LGHNA and CDR2 YSLEER. The CDR3 bases are TGCGCCAGCAGTGAAACTAGCGGCAACCAAGAGACCCAGTACTTC. Translated: CASSETSGNQETQYF.

This clone was found once. This chain connects TRBV7-2 to TRBJ2-1; 8 bases align to TRBD2. Per the germline V gene, CDR1 is SGHTA and CDR2 is FQGNSA. This CDR3 contains 16 residues. The V gene end was trimmed by 5 bases and the J gene end by 2 bases; junction bases not matched to a gene: 8. This CDR3 reads CASSITSGNPYNEQFF. The DNA for the CDR3 is TGTGCCAGCAGCATTACTAGCGGTAATCCCTACAATGAGCAGTTCTTC.

The rearrangement links TRBV7-9 to TRBJ1-2, with 9 bases lining up with TRBD1. The germline gives CDR1 SEHNR, CDR2 FQNEAQ (reference sequence). V gave up 6 bases and J gave up 8 bases; unmatched junction bases: 7. The CDR3 loop spans 13 amino acids. CDR3: CASRLTGGKGYTF. The CDR3, as DNA: TGTGCCAGCAGGTTGACAGGGGGTAAGGGCTACACCTTC.

The chain recombines TRBV27 with TRBJ1-5; D ambiguous. CDR1 and CDR2 from the germline V gene are MNHEY and SMNVEV (reference sequence). The CDR3 consists of 15 residues. Trimming pared 2 bases from V and 7 bases from J, leaving 15 bases between. The CDR3, as DNA: TGTGCCAGCAGTTTAAGAGGAGGGAAGTTCCAGCCCCAGCATTTT. Translation: CASSLRGGKFQPQHF.

This chain uses TRBV25-1 with TRBJ1-6; D unclear. This CDR3 contains 16 residues. Deletions cut 4 bases from V and 10 bases from J, with 20 bases between. Per the germline V gene, CDR1 is MGHDK and CDR2 is SYGVNS. For the CDR3, the DNA is TGTGCCAGCAGTGGCGCCGGGCCATCGCGGGGATCACCCCTCCACTTT. This gives the protein CASSGAGPSRGSPLHF. The whole variable domain, remainder taken from reference TRBV25-1 and TRBJ1-6, is EADIYQTPRYLVIGTGKKITLECSQTMGHDKMYWYQQDPGMELHLIHYSYGVNSTEKGDLSSESTVSRIRTEHFPLTLESARPSHTSQYLCASSGAGPSRGSPLHFGNGTRLTVT.

A few counts support this clone. The chain uses TRBV10-1 and TRBJ2-7; no reliable D call. The length of the CDR3 is 14 residues. The germline CDR1 and CDR2 sequences are WNHNN and SYGVQD (reference sequence). V shed 2 bases and J shed 3 bases, with 11 bases lying between them. CDR3 coding DNA: TGCGCCAGCAGTGAGAATTGGCAGAACTACGAGCAGTACTTC. As protein: CASSENWQNYEQYF.

The V gene is TRBV4-3, the J gene TRBJ1-1; 7 bases align to TRBD1. This CDR3 spans 14 amino acids. Germline V gives CDR1 LGHNA, CDR2 YSLEER. Trimming cost V 0 bases and J 3 bases; bases outside gene matches: 1. CDR3 sequence (DNA): TGCGCCAGCAGCCAAGATGGGACAGACACTGAAGCTTTCTTT. It yields the protein CASSQDGTDTEAFF.

The chain combines TRBV4-2 with TRBJ1-2; the D gene is possibly TRBD1 (5 bases). The CDR3 runs 16 residues. Germline CDR1 is LGHNA and CDR2 is YNFKEQ. The V and J ends lost 0 bases and 6 bases respectively, with 17 bases between them. This CDR3 is CASSQDRWARANGYTF. The CDR3 DNA follows: TGTGCCAGCAGCCAAGATCGGTGGGCCAGGGCGAATGGCTACACCTTC.

The chain uses TRBV4-3 and TRBJ1-4; no clear D gene. This CDR3 spans 13 amino acids. Germline V lookup: CDR1 LGHNA, CDR2 YSLEER. Trimming stripped 8 bases from V and 10 bases from J, with 17 bases between. CDR3 sequence reads: CASAASASGKLFF. The CDR3, as DNA: TGCGCCAGCGCAGCCTCTGCGTCGGGAAAACTGTTTTTT.

The V gene is TRBV11-3, the J gene TRBJ2-7, with D possibly matching TRBD1 (5 bases). The CDR3 runs to 12 residues. In germline, CDR1 is SGHNT, CDR2 YENEEA. Trimming pared 0 bases from V and 9 bases from J, leaving 9 bases between. CDR3 sequence: CASSLDREGQYF. CDR3 sequence (DNA): TGTGCCAGCAGCTTAGACAGGGAAGGGCAGTACTTC.

The rearrangement uses TRBV5-1 and TRBJ2-1; 9 positions match TRBD1. The CDR3 sequence is 15 residues long. J gave up 4 bases and V 4 bases, and 6 bases lay outside the gene matches. Germline CDR1 and CDR2: SGHRS and YFSETQ. The CDR3 spells CASSEGQGSYNEQFF. In nucleotides, the CDR3 is TGCGCCAGCAGCGAAGGACAGGGGTCTTACAATGAGCAGTTCTTC.

The J gene is TRBJ2-7, the V gene TRBV12-3 or TRBV12-4; no firm D call. The CDR3 totals 13 residues. Trimming cost V 1 base and J 6 bases, with 10 bases left between them. CDR3 sequence (DNA): TGTGCCAGCAGTTTAGTGAGAGCCGGCGAGCAGTACTTC. This translates into CASSLVRAGEQYF.

The gene calls are TRBV4-2 and TRBJ2-6; 7 bases fit TRBD2. Germline values: CDR1 LGHNA, CDR2 YNFKEQ. Trimming cost V 0 bases and J 2 bases; bases outside gene matches: 1. This CDR3 is 16 amino acids long. CDR3 sequence: CASSQDGGAGANVLTF. In nucleotides, the CDR3 is TGTGCCAGCAGCCAAGATGGGGGGGCTGGGGCCAACGTCCTGACTTTC.

This chain uses TRBV7-9 with TRBJ1-4, with 9 bases that match TRBD1. Germline CDR1 and CDR2: SEHNR and FQNEAQ (reference sequence). The V and J ends lost 5 bases and 8 bases, in that order; junction bases with no gene match: 6. The length of the CDR3 is 14 residues. For the CDR3, the DNA is TGTGCCAGCAGCCGGGGACAGGGCGGGGAAAAACTGTTTTTT. This sequence encodes CASSRGQGGEKLFF.

The chain joins TRBV15 to TRBJ2-1; a possible D gene is TRBD1 (5 bases). Per germline, CDR1 LNHNV and CDR2 YYDKDF (reference sequence). Trimming shortened V by 3 bases and J by 5 bases, and 17 bases separated the two germline ends. CDR3 size: 16 residues. DNA of the CDR3: TGTGCCACCAGCAGTACGGATTACAGGTCGAACAATGAGCAGTTCTTC. Translating gives CATSSTDYRSNNEQFF.